This T cell receptor beta chain was obtained from a study of cytomegalovirus exposure and HLA in healthy donors. Study observations and caveats: In vitro assays verified that a few CMV-associated chains recognized CMV antigens specifically. In a later analysis, V- and J-gene trimming of beta chains associated with a DCLRE1C missense variant, replicated independently.

Trimming cost V 5 bases and J 4 bases; bases outside gene matches: 6. The CDR3 covers 13 residues. The germline V gene has CDR1 GTSNPN and CDR2 SVGIG (reference sequence). Primers: 60 Vbeta forward and 13 Jbeta reverse. Here immunoSEQ multiplex PCR was the method, and the copy in TCRdb shows in-frame clones only, minus some. This table holds about 210,000 clones, about four fifths found once. Donors consisted of healthy bone marrow donors. Details on this clone: Its antigen is not known.

The material sequenced was PBMCs. The chain couples TRBV30 to TRBJ1-1; 8 positions match TRBD1. The clonotype originates from a woman aged 50 to 60 in good health and CMV-seropositive. The CDR3 sequence is CAWDRGGPTEAFF. The CDR3 DNA follows: TGTGCCTGGGACAGGGGAGGGCCCACTGAAGCTTTCTTT.